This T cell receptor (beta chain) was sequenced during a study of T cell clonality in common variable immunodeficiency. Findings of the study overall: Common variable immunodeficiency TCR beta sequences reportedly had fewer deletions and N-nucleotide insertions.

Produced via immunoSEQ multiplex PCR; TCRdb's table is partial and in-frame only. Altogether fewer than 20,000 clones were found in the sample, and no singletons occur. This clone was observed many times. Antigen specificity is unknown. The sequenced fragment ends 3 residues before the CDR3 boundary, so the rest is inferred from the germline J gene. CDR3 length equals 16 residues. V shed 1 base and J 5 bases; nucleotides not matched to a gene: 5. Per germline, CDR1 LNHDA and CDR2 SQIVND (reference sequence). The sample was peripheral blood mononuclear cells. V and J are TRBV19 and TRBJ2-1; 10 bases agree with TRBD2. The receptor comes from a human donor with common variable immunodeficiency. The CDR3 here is CASSIVASGGHNEQFF. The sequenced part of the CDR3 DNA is TGTGCCAGTAGTATAGTCGCTAGCGGGGGCCACAATGAG.